This T cell receptor beta chain was captured by sequencing in a study of T cell responses to AZD1222 COVID-19 vaccine (dated by TCRdb to the early 2020s). As for the study more broadly: A total of about 230 trial participants underwent TCR sequencing, of whom about 210 received two doses of AZD1222 and about 26 received two doses of the MenACWY control vaccine. Trial participants were enrolled into age subgroups of 18-55, 56-69 and 70-plus years, which contained approximately 150, 28 and 58 TCR-sequenced participants, respectively. What the authors observed across the whole study: After two AZD1222 doses, spike-specific TCR breadth and depth were significantly higher than at day 0 and than in MenACWY recipients. Conclusions about previously exposed vaccinees were limited because only six AZD1222 recipients were SARS-CoV-2 seropositive at baseline. The 56-69-year group was small, and its depth increase did not reach significance, likely because of low power. Epitopes outside the regions mutated in the B.1.351 and B.1.1.7 variants were reportedly recognized by nearly half of the unique spike-specific TCRs. Most participants were white British and females outnumbered males, and the authors suggested that clonal diversity may have been underestimated. Because no day 14 peak-response samples were available, repertoires were characterized only after the peak T cell response. Vaccine-associated CD4 TCRs spanned the whole spike protein, with dominant responses in regions 160-218 and 743-854.

The CDR3 regions of human TCRbeta chains were subjected to immunosequencing. Per the original workflow: Repertoire TCRs were checked for matches against a reference library of SARS-CoV-2-specific TCRs that had been generated using the MIRA antigen-specificity platform. Breadth meant the fraction of unique TCRs that were SARS-CoV-2-associated, whereas depth meant the fraction of total T cells that were SARS-CoV-2-associated. Using the MIRA data, every spike-specific TCR was mapped to the spike region that the TCR reacted to and assigned to either a CD4 or a CD8 class. Log10-transformed breadth and depth values were compared by one-way ANOVA with Sidak's multiple comparisons tests. TCRdb's version of the immuneACCESS table is confined to in-frame rearrangements and falls short of the full clone set. An unresolved V gene accounts for under half of the shortfall where checked; the remainder is of unknown origin. V and J calls and clone size are as listed in that table; D and trimming were resolved from the DNA. Within this sample are 150,000 to 200,000 clones, with 88% of them counted one time only. The biggest ten clones account for 4% to 4.5% of the sample.

Per the publication, the time point label means: about 28 days (+/-7) after the second vaccine dose. AZD1222 recipients with second doses at about 4 weeks or about 12 weeks were pooled, because spike-specific TCR depth and breadth did not differ between schedules. Vaccinee samples were obtained from the UK trials COV001 and COV002, which included a single-blind randomized controlled phase 2/3 trial of AZD1222 (ChAdOx1 nCoV-19) in healthy adults. For TCRbeta chain sequencing, PBMC samples were collected from trial participants at day 0 and at day 28 after the second dose. The CDR3 covers 17 residues, taking in both the cysteine and the phenylalanine. Just the 51-base CDR3 DNA is kept, in frame starting at base 1. The germline V gene supplies CDR1 KGHSH and CDR2 LQKENI. V is clipped by 3 bases and J by 6 bases, and the sequence between their germline boundaries is 22 bases long. Comments on this clone: Its antigen target is currently unknown. No much larger clonotype is one base removed from it; base qualities were not supplied.

The rearranged chain carries TRBV18 and TRBJ2-3, and the D gene may be TRBD1, 6 bases matching. The input for sequencing was peripheral blood, taken 28 days after the second AZD1222 dose. This receptor was obtained from an adult who received the AZD1222 COVID-19 vaccine. Here the CDR3 is given as CASSPVVNRDIGDTQYF. The base sequence is TGTGCCAGCTCACCGGTCGTCAACCGGGACATCGGCGATACGCAGTATTTT.